At least ten counts were recorded for the clone carrying this T cell receptor beta chain. Its antigen is still unknown. Preparation of the TCRbeta library was carried out with unique molecular identifiers. One entry per CDR3 protein results from TCRdb running MiXCR on the PCR reads. Counted here are some 200,000 distinct CDR3 sequences, about 8.4% occurring once; the ten biggest clones make up about 40%. These data belong to a study of T-cell reconstitution after alpha-beta-depleted transplantation in children. CDR3 size: 17 residues. CDR1 MGHDK and CDR2 SYGVNS come from the germline V gene. V lost 4 bases and J lost 0; bases outside the gene matches: 10. Notes on the study in general: Several hundred rapidly expanded clones from non-depleted graft cells reportedly supplied alpha-beta T cells about two months post-transplant. Where some patients showed high TCRbeta diversity at day 60, it came from recipient T cells and thymic progenitors that had survived. At one year after transplant, newly produced T cells mostly accounted for T-cell counts and diversity.

The sample was PBMCs, mostly from graft donor cells, taken 360 days after TCRalphabeta/CD19-depleted stem cell transplant. The source of this sequence is a male patient between 2 and 10 years old who had a stem cell transplant for acute myeloid leukemia, so the T cells may come from the graft donor. J is TRBJ2-3 and V is TRBV25-1; 7 positions agree with TRBD2. The CDR3 bases are TGTGCCAGCAGTGGTTCTGCGGGAGCCCTTAGCACAGATACGCAGTATTTT. It specifies CASSGSAGALSTDTQYF.